This T cell receptor beta chain was retrieved from a study of vaccination and CD4 T cells after COVID-19. The wider study: The authors used overlapping spike peptides from SARS-CoV-2, HCoV-NL63, HCoV-OC43 and HCoV-229E to stimulate cells. Study-level findings and limits: Among convalescent patients, a median about 86% of reactive clones emerged only after vaccination.

V lost 1 base, J lost 6 bases, and 6 bases lay in between. This CDR3 spans 13 amino acids. Germline V gene sequence: CDR1 LGHNA, CDR2 YNFKEQ. The Oncomine TCR Beta short-read assay sequenced DNA from cultured CD4+ T cells. A single record per CDR3 protein comes from TCRdb applying MiXCR to the PCR reads. The table shows 10,000 to 11,000 distinct CDR3 sequences, with nearly 25% occurring only once. Treatment denoted: approximately nine-day PBMC culture with coronavirus spike peptide pools or control peptides (ViraFEST assay). The culture of roughly 2 million PBMCs per well included roughly 10 IU/ml IL-2 and 9.5 to 10 ug/ml peptide pools. Once cultured roughly 10 days, CD4+ T cells underwent isolation by negative selection. Only one count was recorded for this clonotype. Its specificity is unknown.

V and J are TRBV4-2 and TRBJ2-2; D gene unclear. This receptor was identified in a human donor who received a COVID-19 vaccine. Sequences were derived from CD4+ T cells from blood, cultured in vitro, sampled before SARS-CoV-2 vaccination. The CDR3 sequence: CASSQVSAGELFF. CDR3 in DNA: TGTGCCAGCAGCCAAGTGTCGGCCGGGGAGCTGTTTTTT.